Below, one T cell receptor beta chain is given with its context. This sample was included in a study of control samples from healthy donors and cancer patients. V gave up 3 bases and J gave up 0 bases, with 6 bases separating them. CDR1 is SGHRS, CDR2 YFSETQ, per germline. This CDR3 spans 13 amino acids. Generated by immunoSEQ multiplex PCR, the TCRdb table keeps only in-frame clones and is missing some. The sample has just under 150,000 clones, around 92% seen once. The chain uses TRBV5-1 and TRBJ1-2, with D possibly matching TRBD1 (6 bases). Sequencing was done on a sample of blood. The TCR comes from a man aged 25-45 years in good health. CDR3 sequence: CASSWDTNYGYTF. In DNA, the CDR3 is TGCGCCAGCAGCTGGGACACTAACTATGGCTACACCTTC.